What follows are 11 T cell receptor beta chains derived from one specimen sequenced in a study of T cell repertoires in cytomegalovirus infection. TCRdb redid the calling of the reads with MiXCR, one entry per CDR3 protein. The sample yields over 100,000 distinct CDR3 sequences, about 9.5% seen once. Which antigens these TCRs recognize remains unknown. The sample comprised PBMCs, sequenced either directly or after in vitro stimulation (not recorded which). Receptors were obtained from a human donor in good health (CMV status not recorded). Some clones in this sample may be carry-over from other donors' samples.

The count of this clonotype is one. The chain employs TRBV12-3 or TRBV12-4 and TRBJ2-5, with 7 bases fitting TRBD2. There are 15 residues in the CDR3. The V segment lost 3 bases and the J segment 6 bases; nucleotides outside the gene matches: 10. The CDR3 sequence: CASSLGLAVEKTQYF. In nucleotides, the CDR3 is TGTGCCAGCAGTTTGGGCCTAGCGGTGGAGAAGACCCAGTACTTC.

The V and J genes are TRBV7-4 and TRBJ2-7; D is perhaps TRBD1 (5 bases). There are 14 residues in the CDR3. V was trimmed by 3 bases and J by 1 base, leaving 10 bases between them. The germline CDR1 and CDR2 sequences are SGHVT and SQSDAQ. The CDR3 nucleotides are TGTGCCAGCAGCTTCCAGGGCACGTCCTACGAGCAGTACGTC. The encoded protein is CASSFQGTSYEQYV.

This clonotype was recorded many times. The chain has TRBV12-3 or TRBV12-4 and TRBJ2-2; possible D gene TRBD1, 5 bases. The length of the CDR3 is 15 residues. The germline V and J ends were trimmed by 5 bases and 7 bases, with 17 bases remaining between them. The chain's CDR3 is CASSLSGSYSGELFF. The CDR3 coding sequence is TGTGCCAGCAGTCTGTCAGGGTCCTATAGCGGGGAGCTGTTTTTT.

DNA of the CDR3: TGTGCCAGCAGCGTAGGTACAGATACGCAGTATTTT. Translation: CASSVGTDTQYF. The chain couples TRBV9 to TRBJ2-3; D is undetermined. V was trimmed by 0 bases and J by 3 bases, leaving 2 bases between them. Per the germline V gene, CDR1 is SGDLS and CDR2 is YYNGEE. The CDR3 has 12 amino acids.

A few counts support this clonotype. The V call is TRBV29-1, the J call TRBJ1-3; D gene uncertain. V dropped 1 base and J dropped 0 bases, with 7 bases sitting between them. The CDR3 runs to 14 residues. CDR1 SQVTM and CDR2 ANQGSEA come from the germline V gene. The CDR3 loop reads CSVEGTLSGNTIYF. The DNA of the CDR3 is TGCAGCGTTGAAGGGACCCTCTCTGGAAACACCATATATTTT.

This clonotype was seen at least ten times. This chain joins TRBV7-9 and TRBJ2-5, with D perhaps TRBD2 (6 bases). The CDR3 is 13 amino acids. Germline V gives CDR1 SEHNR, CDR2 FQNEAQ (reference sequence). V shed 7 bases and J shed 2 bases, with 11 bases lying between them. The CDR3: CASNLGGQETQYF. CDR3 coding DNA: TGTGCCAGCAATTTGGGGGGTCAAGAGACCCAGTACTTC.

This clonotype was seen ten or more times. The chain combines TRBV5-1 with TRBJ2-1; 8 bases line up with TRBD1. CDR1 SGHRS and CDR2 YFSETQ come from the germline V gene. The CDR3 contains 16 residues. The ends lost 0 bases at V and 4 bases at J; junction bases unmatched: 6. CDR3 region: CASSLAGDRRYNEQFF. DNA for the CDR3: TGCGCCAGCAGCTTGGCCGGGGACAGGCGGTACAATGAGCAGTTCTTC.

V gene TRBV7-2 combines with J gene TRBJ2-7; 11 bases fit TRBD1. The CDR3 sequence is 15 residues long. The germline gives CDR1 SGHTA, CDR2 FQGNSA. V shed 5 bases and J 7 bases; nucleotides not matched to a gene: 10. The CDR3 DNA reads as TGTGCCAGCAGCCCCACCCGGACAGGGGGCCGGGAGCAGTACTTC. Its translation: CASSPTRTGGREQYF. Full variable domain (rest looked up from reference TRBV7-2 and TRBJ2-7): GAGVSQSPSNKVTEKGKDVELRCDPISGHTALYWYRQSLGQGLEFLIYFQGNSAPDKSGLPSDRFSAERTGGSVSTLTIQRTQQEDSAVYLCASSPTRTGGREQYFGPGTRLTVT.

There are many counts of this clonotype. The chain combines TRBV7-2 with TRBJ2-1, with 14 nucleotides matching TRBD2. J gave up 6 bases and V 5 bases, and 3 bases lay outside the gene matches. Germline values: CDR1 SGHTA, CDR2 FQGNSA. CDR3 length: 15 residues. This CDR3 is CASSRTSGRSNEQFF. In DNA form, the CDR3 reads TGTGCCAGCAGCCGGACTAGCGGGAGGTCCAATGAGCAGTTCTTC.

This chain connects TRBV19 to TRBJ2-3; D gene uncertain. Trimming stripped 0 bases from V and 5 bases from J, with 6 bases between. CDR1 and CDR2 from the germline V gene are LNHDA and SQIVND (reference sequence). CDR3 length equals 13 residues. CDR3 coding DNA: TGTGCCAGTAGTATAGACGCAGGAGATACGCAGTATTTT. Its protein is CASSIDAGDTQYF. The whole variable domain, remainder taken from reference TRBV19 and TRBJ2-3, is DGGITQSPKYLFRKEGQNVTLSCEQNLNHDAMYWYRQDPGQGLRLIYYSQIVNDFQKGDIAEGYSVSREKKESFPLTVTSAQKNPTAFYLCASSIDAGDTQYFGPGTRLTVL.

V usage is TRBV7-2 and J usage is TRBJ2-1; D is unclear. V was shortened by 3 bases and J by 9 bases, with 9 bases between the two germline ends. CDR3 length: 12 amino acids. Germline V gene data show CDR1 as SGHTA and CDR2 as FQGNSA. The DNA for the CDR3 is TGTGCCAGCAGCTTTGGTGGTGGTGAGCAGTTCTTC. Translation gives CASSFGGGEQFF.